This TCR beta chain stems from a study of shared clonotypes between healthy human individuals. Cells designated naive CD8 were CD45RO-negative and were positively selected for CCR7, with terminally differentiated effector memory CD45RA+ cells excluded. Germline V lookup: CDR1 KGHSH, CDR2 LQKENI. The ends lost 1 base at V and 0 bases at J; junction bases unmatched: 11. CDR3 size: 20 residues. TCRdb's copy holds only in-frame clones and misses some; the assay was immunoSEQ multiplex PCR. This sample has about 580,000 clones; more than 95% occur once, and the top ten carry 0.25% to 0.35%. This chain connects TRBV18 to TRBJ2-2, with 10 nucleotides matching TRBD2. This TCR was sampled from a man under 40 in good health. The sequenced sample was naive CD8+ T cells sorted from blood. This CDR3 reads CASSPRKLSGRAANTGELFF. The CDR3 DNA is TGTGCCAGCTCACCACGTAAACTAAGCGGGAGGGCCGCGAACACCGGGGAGCTGTTTTTT.